These T cell receptor beta chains were read from a single sample in a study of blood T cell repertoires in COVID-19. Produced via immunoSEQ multiplex PCR; TCRdb's table is partial and in-frame only. The sample yields 60,000 to 90,000 clones, around 84% seen once. Sequencing used peripheral blood. The receptors shown here come from a woman aged 50 to 65 with acute or convalescent COVID-19. The CDR3 runs from the conserved cysteine through the conserved F or W. The D gene is left open where the match is weak. Not all rows give a size; the values are once, few, many and, for expanded clones, a class.

.	TRBV11-2	TRBD1	TRBJ1-4	15	CASSPGTGSNEKLFF	TGTGCCAGCAGCCCTGGGACAGGAAGTAATGAAAAACTGTTTTTT
.	TRBV5-3	TRBD2	TRBJ2-5	17	CARSLIVAGESQETQYF	TGTGCCAGAAGCTTGATTGTAGCGGGGGAGTCTCAAGAGACCCAGTACTTC
.	TRBV7-2	.	TRBJ1-3	16	CASSLATGYSGNTIYF	TGTGCCAGCAGCTTAGCCACAGGGTACTCTGGAAACACCATATATTTT
few	TRBV9	TRBD1	TRBJ1-2	12	CASSSDRGGYTF	TGTGCCAGCAGCTCAGACAGGGGCGGCTACACCTTC
few	TRBV6-5	TRBD2	TRBJ2-7	15	CASTHSGTSSYEQYF	TGTGCCAGCACTCATAGCGGGACCTCCTCCTACGAGCAGTACTTC
.	TRBV4-3	TRBD2	TRBJ2-7	16	CASSQGLAGVGYEQYF	TGCGCCAGCAGCCAGGGACTAGCGGGAGTTGGATACGAGCAGTACTTC
.	TRBV6-5	TRBD1	TRBJ2-3	15	CASRRQGFPTDTQYF	TGTGCCAGCAGAAGACAGGGGTTCCCCACAGATACGCAGTATTTT
.	TRBV18	TRBD1	TRBJ2-1	16	CASSGQGGVSYNEQFF	TGTGCCAGCTCAGGACAGGGAGGTGTATCCTACAATGAGCAGTTCTTC
once	TRBV6-5	.	TRBJ1-1	11	CASTGTGKAFF	TGTGCCAGCACCGGAACAGGGAAAGCTTTCTTT
.	TRBV13	.	TRBJ1-6	15	CASSSQSADNSPLHF	TGTGCCAGCAGCTCCCAAAGTGCGGATAATTCACCCCTCCACTTT
.	TRBV20-1	.	TRBJ2-7	12	CSASMLYYEQYF	TGCAGTGCTAGTATGTTGTACTACGAGCAGTACTTC
few	TRBV7-8	.	TRBJ2-7	16	CASSLGALLSSYEQYF	TGTGCCAGCAGCTTAGGTGCCCTCCTAAGCTCCTACGAGCAGTACTTC
.	TRBV15	.	TRBJ2-7	13	CATSNSRSYEQYF	TGTGCCACCAGCAACAGTCGAAGCTACGAGCAGTACTTC
.	TRBV3-1/TRBV3-2	TRBD1	TRBJ1-1	19	CASSSFSGTGGTMNTEAFF	TGTGCCAGCAGCAGCTTCTCGGGGACAGGGGGTACCATGAACACTGAAGCTTTCTTT
.	TRBV19	.	TRBJ1-1	14	CASSMGSLNTEAFF	TGTGCCAGTAGTATGGGCAGCTTGAACACTGAAGCTTTCTTT
.	TRBV4-3	TRBD2	TRBJ2-3	14	CASSLGLAGDTQYF	TGCGCCAGCAGCCTGGGACTAGCGGGAGATACGCAGTATTTT
.	TRBV7-8	TRBD2	TRBJ2-1	18	CASSPGTSGPISYNEQFF	TGTGCCAGCAGCCCGGGGACTAGCGGGCCAATCTCCTACAATGAGCAGTTCTTC
.	TRBV18	TRBD1	TRBJ2-6	19	CASSDTPGTGGSGANVLTF	TGTGCCAGCTCAGATACGCCCGGGACAGGGGGCTCTGGGGCCAACGTCCTGACTTTC
once	TRBV9	.	TRBJ1-2	15	CASSVVQGPAYGYTF	TGTGCCAGCAGCGTAGTTCAGGGGCCGGCCTATGGCTACACCTTC
once	TRBV30	TRBD1	TRBJ1-3	12	CAWTGGGNTIYF	TGTGCCTGGACAGGGGGGGGAAACACCATATATTTT
.	TRBV18	TRBD2	TRBJ2-4	18	CASTPGTSGGGTKNIQYF	TGTGCCAGCACCCCCGGGACTAGCGGGGGGGGAACCAAAAACATTCAGTACTTC
.	TRBV7-9	TRBD1	TRBJ1-4	16	CASSPWVGTGVEKLFF	TGTGCCAGCAGCCCCTGGGTCGGGACAGGGGTTGAAAAACTGTTTTTT
once	TRBV12-1	.	TRBJ2-5	14	CASSWAGDGETQYF	TGTGCCAGCAGCTGGGCGGGAGATGGGGAGACCCAGTACTTC
.	TRBV7-8	.	TRBJ1-6	14	CASSLQGSNSPLHF	TGTGCCAGCAGCTTACAGGGAAGTAATTCACCCCTCCACTTT
.	TRBV6-5	TRBD1	TRBJ2-5	14	CASRFLDRTETQYF	TGTGCCAGCAGGTTTTTGGACAGGACAGAGACCCAGTACTTC